Listed below are T cell receptor beta chains from one sample, sequenced in a study of cytomegalovirus exposure and HLA in healthy donors. The data were produced by immunoSEQ multiplex PCR, yet TCRdb's version contains in-frame clones alone and is incomplete. The sample lists about 97,000 clones; 55% to 80% were seen once. The sequenced sample consisted of PBMCs. These receptors were collected from a man in his forties in good health and CMV-seronegative. CDR3s leave out the opening cysteine and the closing phenylalanine or tryptophan. Each record gives: V gene, clone size, CDR3 protein. Some rows have no size entry. The others give once, few or many, or a class for an expanded clone.

V gene: TRBV4-3; clone size: NA; CDR3 protein: ASSHHRVWEQF
V gene: TRBV4-1; clone size: NA; CDR3 protein: ASSQGG
V gene: TRBV2; clone size: NA; CDR3 protein: ASSDALGLLNEQF
V gene: TRBV15; clone size: NA; CDR3 protein: ATHPGRSLSYEQY
V gene: TRBV4-3; clone size: NA; CDR3 protein: ASSQDGAGGLSTDTQY
V gene: TRBV2; clone size: NA; CDR3 protein: ASNEGQTYEQY
V gene: TRBV4-3; clone size: NA; CDR3 protein: ASSQVPGWGTNEKLF
V gene: TRBV7-8; clone size: NA; CDR3 protein: ASSSPPSGGHKAF
V gene: TRBV14; clone size: NA; CDR3 protein: ASSQGPRHYEQY
V gene: TRBV4-1; clone size: NA; CDR3 protein: ASSLTGQVPF
V gene: TRBV4-2; clone size: NA; CDR3 protein: ASSQDRQHLRGYGYT
V gene: TRBV7-2; clone size: NA; CDR3 protein: ASRTESGVTDTQY
V gene: TRBV7-2; clone size: few; CDR3 protein: ASSLTGTRPGYT
V gene: TRBV13; clone size: NA; CDR3 protein: ASLETGGATQETQY
V gene: TRBV9; clone size: once; CDR3 protein: ASSVGPGQYQETQY
V gene: TRBV2; clone size: NA; CDR3 protein: ASRGQPQETQY
V gene: TRBV9; clone size: once; CDR3 protein: ASGLAGDYNEQF
V gene: TRBV4-2; clone size: NA; CDR3 protein: ASSQDLAGGADTQY
V gene: TRBV5-4; clone size: NA; CDR3 protein: ASSLSFKGTSNYGYT
V gene: TRBV27; clone size: NA; CDR3 protein: ASSFGQPYEQY
V gene: TRBV6-5; clone size: NA; CDR3 protein: ASSYRGPPTGTEAF
V gene: TRBV4-2; clone size: NA; CDR3 protein: ASSQDAGNAGANVLT
V gene: TRBV6-5; clone size: few; CDR3 protein: ASSYSGLGGMDTQY
V gene: TRBV27; clone size: NA; CDR3 protein: ASSPLGYSTDTQY